These 20 T cell receptor beta chains share one sample of origin, sequenced in a study of breast tumors, draining lymph nodes, adjacent tissues. Samples came from axillary lymph nodes draining the breast cancer. TCRdb re-called the multiplex PCR reads through MiXCR, storing one row per CDR3 protein. The sample lists approximately 230,000 distinct CDR3 sequences; 30% to 35% were seen once. The sequencing sample was made of axillary lymph node tissue. The receptors were sampled from a female donor with breast cancer. Some clones in this sample may be carry-over from other donors' samples.

This chain connects TRBV20-1 to TRBJ2-1, with 8 bases identical to TRBD2. Germline-derived CDR1 and CDR2 are DFQATT and SNEGSKA (reference sequence). The CDR3 spans 13 residues. V gave up 6 bases and J gave up 0 bases; unmatched junction bases: 1. CDR3 nucleotides: TGCAGTGCCGGGACTAGCTCCTACAATGAGCAGTTCTTC. Protein sequence: CSAGTSSYNEQFF.

Comments on this clonotype: One end of the junction does not line up with germline, which may come from a read error. In DNA form, the CDR3 reads TGTGCCTGCAGCGTTGGCCCCGGACAAGCAAACTATGGCTACACCTTC. This gives the protein CACSVGPGQANYGYTF. The chain combines TRBV9 with TRBJ1-2, with D maybe TRBD1 (5 bases). Germline V CDR1 and CDR2: SGDLS, YYNGEE. This CDR3 contains 16 residues.

This clonotype was seen a handful of times. The J gene is TRBJ2-2, the V gene TRBV5-6; the D is unclear. V dropped 5 bases and J dropped 4 bases, with 24 bases sitting between them. The CDR3 has 18 residues. Germline lookup yields CDR1 SGHDT and CDR2 YYEEEE. DNA for the CDR3: TGTGCCAGCAGTTCTGACACGGCCTCCCTGGTTGGCACCGGGGAGCTGTTTTTT. Its protein is CASSSDTASLVGTGELFF.

This clonotype was counted only a few times. This CDR3 is CASKSGTGNSNEQFF. The CDR3, as DNA: TGTGCCAGCAAATCCGGGACCGGAAATTCGAATGAGCAGTTCTTC. The rearrangement uses TRBV6-1 and TRBJ2-1, with D perhaps TRBD1 or TRBD2 (5 bases each). Germline values: CDR1 MNHNS, CDR2 SASEGT. Trimming took off 7 bases at V and 7 bases at J, with 20 bases between the two ends. The length of the CDR3 is 15 residues.

This clonotype was picked up many times. The gene calls are TRBV19 and TRBJ1-3; D is ambiguous. V lost 5 bases, J lost 4 bases, and 9 bases lay in between. The CDR3 contains 13 residues. The germline V gene has CDR1 LNHDA and CDR2 SQIVND (reference sequence). CDR3 amino acids: CASSDGGGNTIYF. CDR3 coding DNA: TGTGCCAGTAGTGATGGAGGAGGAAACACCATATATTTT.

This clonotype came up many times. This chain joins TRBV4-1 and TRBJ1-2; D gene unclear. Germline values: CDR1 MGHRA, CDR2 YSYEKL. This CDR3 is 16 amino acids long. V lost 0 bases to trimming and J lost 4 bases, with 15 bases between them. CDR3 protein: CASSQDLNRRRYGYTF. As DNA, the CDR3 is TGCGCCAGCAGCCAAGATCTTAATAGGCGGCGCTATGGCTACACCTTC.

Of note for this clonotype: Since a much larger clone is just one base distant, this may be a read error. The chain joins TRBV20-1 to TRBJ2-1; D is possibly TRBD2 (6 bases). Trimming shortened V by 6 bases and J by 8 bases, and 23 bases separated the two germline ends. Per the germline V gene, CDR1 is DFQATT and CDR2 is SNEGSKA (reference sequence). There are 15 residues in the CDR3. CDR3 nucleotide sequence: TGCAGTGCCCGGAATAGCTGGAGGGCCTTCGATGAGCAGTTCTTC. Translation: CSARNSWRAFDEQFF.

There are many counts of this clonotype. The rearrangement uses TRBV6-4 and TRBJ2-1; 12 positions match TRBD2. J lost 7 bases, V lost 4 bases, and 5 bases had no gene match. Germline-derived CDR1 and CDR2 are MRHNA and SNTAGT. The CDR3 covers 15 residues. The CDR3 DNA follows: TGTGCCAGCAGTGCACTAGCGGGAGGAAGAAATGAGCAGTTCTTC. It is translated as CASSALAGGRNEQFF.

Turning to this clonotype: A much larger clone sits a single nucleotide away, making a read error possible. The V gene is TRBV7-2, the J gene TRBJ2-1, with 8 bases that match TRBD2. Germline V gives CDR1 SGHTA, CDR2 FQGNSA. This CDR3 is built from 15 residues. CDR3 loop: CASSNQREWYNEQLF. CDR3 bases: TGTGCCAGCAGCAACCAGCGGGAGTGGTACAATGAGCAGCTCTTC.

This clonotype was detected ten times or more. This rearrangement joins TRBV10-3 to TRBJ2-5; either TRBD1 or TRBD2 may fit D (5 bases each). Germline loops: CDR1 ENHRY, CDR2 SYGVKD. V dropped 7 bases and J dropped 5 bases, with 20 bases sitting between them. The CDR3 spans 15 residues. Written as DNA, the CDR3 is TGTGCCATCAACCGGGGCGGCGGGCAATTGGAGACCCAGTACTTC. Protein: CAINRGGGQLETQYF.

The genes are TRBV4-2 and TRBJ2-5, with 10 bases identical to TRBD2. CDR1 and CDR2 from the germline V gene are LGHNA and YNFKEQ. The CDR3 spans 16 residues. With 3 bases clipped from V and 4 bases from J, the junction kept 8 bases outside the gene matches. CDR3 in amino acids: CASSQGRLAGVETQYF. For the CDR3, the DNA is TGTGCCAGCAGCCAGGGAAGGCTAGCGGGAGTAGAGACCCAGTACTTC.

In nucleotides, the CDR3 is TGCAGTGCTAGAGATCAGGGATTGGGGGACAATCAGCCCCAGCATTTT. It encodes CSARDQGLGDNQPQHF. The V call is TRBV20-1, the J call TRBJ1-5; tentative D call: TRBD1 (5 bases). Trimming left V 0 bases short and J 3 bases short, with 15 bases between. Germline V gene sequence: CDR1 DFQATT, CDR2 SNEGSKA (reference sequence). The CDR3 runs to 16 residues.

There are a few counts of this clonotype. CDR3 protein: CASSLPVPYNEQFF. The CDR3 region has the DNA TGTGCCAGCTCCCTACCGGTTCCCTACAATGAGCAGTTCTTC. The chain is built from TRBV18 and TRBJ2-1; D gene unclear. V lost 6 bases, J lost 2 bases, and 11 bases lay in between. Germline V gives CDR1 KGHSH, CDR2 LQKENI. The CDR3 has 14 amino acids.

The V and J genes are TRBV5-5 and TRBJ1-3, with 9 bases lining up with TRBD1. The CDR3 runs 16 residues. The germline V gene encodes CDR1 SGHKS and CDR2 YYEKEE (reference sequence). V lost 4 bases and J lost 0; bases outside the gene matches: 5. CDR3 sequence: CASSGDRALSGNTIYF. The DNA of the CDR3 is TGTGCCAGCAGCGGGGACAGGGCCCTCTCTGGAAACACCATATATTTT.

This clonotype came up many times. The V call is TRBV20-1, the J call TRBJ2-3; D not resolved. CDR3 length: 12 amino acids. Trimming took 4 bases from V and 1 from J, leaving 6 bases between them. Germline CDR1 reads DFQATT; CDR2 reads SNEGSKA (reference sequence). CDR3 in amino acids: CSAIMGTDTQYF. CDR3 nucleotide sequence: TGCAGTGCTATTATGGGCACAGATACGCAGTATTTT.

The chain employs TRBV20-1 and TRBJ1-5; possible D gene TRBD1, 6 bases. This CDR3 has 15 residues. Germline CDR1 and CDR2: DFQATT and SNEGSKA (reference sequence). Trimming removed 1 base from V and 0 bases from J, with 10 bases in between. The CDR3: CSARVGGNSNQPQHF. The CDR3 DNA sequence: TGCAGTGCTAGAGTAGGGGGGAATAGCAATCAGCCCCAGCATTTT.

This clonotype was counted at least ten times. The chain has TRBV19 and TRBJ2-1, with D tentatively TRBD1 (7 bases). This CDR3 has 17 residues. With 5 bases removed from V and 8 bases from J, the gap between germline ends came to 25 bases. From germline, CDR1 is LNHDA and CDR2 SQIVND (reference sequence). The CDR3 coding sequence is TGTGCCAGTAGTCCTCAGGGGGGCGGCTGGGAGGTGGATGAGCAGTTCTTC. Protein sequence: CASSPQGGGWEVDEQFF.

This clonotype was seen repeatedly, ten times or more. V usage is TRBV2 and J usage is TRBJ1-4; a weak D match, TRBD1 (6 bases). Germline-derived CDR1 and CDR2 are SNHLY and FYNNEI. The V gene lost 4 bases and the J gene lost 0 bases, with 9 bases spanning the gap. The CDR3 length is 15 residues. The CDR3 sequence is CASSADRATNEKLFF. Written as DNA, the CDR3 is TGTGCCAGCAGTGCGGACAGAGCAACTAATGAAAAACTGTTTTTT. Together with reference TRBV2 and TRBJ1-4, the CDR3 gives the full variable domain: EPEVTQTPSHQVTQMGQEVILRCVPISNHLYFYWYRQILGQKVEFLVSFYNNEISEKSEIFDDQFSVERPDGSNFTLKIRSTKLEDSAMYFCASSADRATNEKLFFGSGTQLSVL.

Concerning this clonotype: A much larger clone sits a single nucleotide away, making a read error possible. The chain links TRBV9 to TRBJ2-1; 11 bases are shared with TRBD2. This CDR3 is 15 amino acids long. The V gene's germline CDR1 is SGDLS and CDR2 YYNGEE. V was pared by 4 bases and J by 4 bases, with 4 bases of the junction left unmatched. The CDR3 protein is CASSSTSGIYNEQFF. The CDR3 DNA reads TGTGCCAGCAGCTCGACTAGCGGGATTTACAATGAGCAGTTCTTC. Using reference TRBV9 and TRBJ2-1 for the parts outside the CDR3, the full variable domain is DSGVTQTPKHLITATGQRVTLRCSPRSGDLSVYWYQQSLDQGLQFLIQYYNGEERAKGNILERFSAQQFPDLHSELNLSSLELGDSALYFCASSSTSGIYNEQFFGPGTRLTVL.

The genes are TRBV9 and TRBJ2-5; TRBD2 aligns across 7 bases. The CDR3 totals 13 residues. Germline V gene lookup returns CDR1 SGDLS and CDR2 YYNGEE. The V segment lost 5 bases and the J segment 2 bases; nucleotides outside the gene matches: 3. The CDR3 bases are TGTGCCAGCAGGTGGGGACTACAAGAGACCCAGTACTTC. Its protein product is CASRWGLQETQYF.